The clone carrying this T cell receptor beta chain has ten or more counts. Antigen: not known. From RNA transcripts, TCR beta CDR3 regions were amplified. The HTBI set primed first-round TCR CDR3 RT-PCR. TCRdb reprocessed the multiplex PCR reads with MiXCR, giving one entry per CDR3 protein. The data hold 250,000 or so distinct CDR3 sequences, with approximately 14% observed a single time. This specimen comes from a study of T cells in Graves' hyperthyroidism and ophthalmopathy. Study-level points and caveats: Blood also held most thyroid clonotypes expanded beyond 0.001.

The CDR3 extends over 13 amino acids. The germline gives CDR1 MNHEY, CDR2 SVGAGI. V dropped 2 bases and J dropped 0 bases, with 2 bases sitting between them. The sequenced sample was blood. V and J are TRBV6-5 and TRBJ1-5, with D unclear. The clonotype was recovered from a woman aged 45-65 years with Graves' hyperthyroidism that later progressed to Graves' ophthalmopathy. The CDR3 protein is CASSYNSNQPQHF. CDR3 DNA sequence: TGTGCCAGCAGTTACAATAGCAATCAGCCCCAGCATTTT.